Each of the 6 T cell receptor beta chains below was sequenced from the same sample in a study of blood T cell repertoires in COVID-19. The protocol was immunoSEQ multiplex PCR, while the TCRdb copy is restricted to in-frame clones and leaves out a portion. This sample yields a few hundred thousand clones, of which approximately 83% are seen a single time; 3.4% belongs to the top ten. The sequenced sample was PBMCs or T cells enriched from blood (not recorded which). These receptors all come from a man aged 50 to 59 who had recovered from COVID-19.

The chain carries TRBV16 and TRBJ2-7, with D possibly TRBD1 on 6 matching bases. Germline-derived CDR1 and CDR2 are KGHSY and FQNENV. Trimming cost V 4 bases and J 3 bases, with 7 bases left between them. CDR3 length: 12 amino acids. The CDR3: CASSLQGYEQYF. Written as DNA, the CDR3 is TGTGCCAGCAGCCTACAGGGCTACGAGCAGTACTTC.

The chain carries TRBV2 and TRBJ1-1, with 9 bases identical to TRBD1. V trimming: 4 bases; J trimming: 1 base; junction bases outside the gene matches: 4. The CDR3 covers 15 residues. Germline V gene lookup returns CDR1 SNHLY and CDR2 FYNNEI. CDR3 sequence: CASSAQGQGNTEAFF. The CDR3 DNA reads as TGTGCCAGCAGTGCTCAGGGACAGGGGAACACTGAAGCTTTCTTT.

The gene calls are TRBV4-1 and TRBJ2-7, with a possible D match to TRBD1 (5 bases). Germline CDR1 MGHRA, CDR2 YSYEKL. There are 15 residues in the CDR3. Trimming pared 0 bases from V and 4 bases from J, leaving 13 bases between. CDR3 protein: CASSQDQGILYEQYF. As DNA, the CDR3 is TGCGCCAGCAGCCAAGATCAGGGAATCCTTTACGAGCAGTACTTC.

The V gene is TRBV28, the J gene TRBJ1-2, with TRBD1 matching over 9 bases. Trimming took 5 bases from V and 5 from J; bases not matched to a gene: 9. The CDR3 extends over 15 amino acids. CDR1 MDHEN and CDR2 SYDVKM come from the germline V gene. The CDR3 sequence: CASSPIQGQGYGYTF. The CDR3 nucleotides read TGTGCCAGCAGTCCAATCCAGGGACAGGGTTATGGCTACACCTTC.

V and J are TRBV29-1 and TRBJ2-5; TRBD1 agrees at 7 bases. This CDR3 comprises 14 residues. Trimming took 6 bases from V and 1 from J; bases not matched to a gene: 8. The germline CDR1 and CDR2 sequences are SQVTM and ANQGSEA. As DNA, the CDR3 is TGCAGCGTGCCGACAGGGTCCGGCCAAGAGACCCAGTACTTC. Translating it yields CSVPTGSGQETQYF.

The chain links TRBV19 to TRBJ2-7; no clear D gene. The CDR3 sequence is 13 residues long. Germline loops: CDR1 LNHDA, CDR2 SQIVND (reference sequence). Deletions cut 4 bases from V and 7 bases from J, with 14 bases between. Written as DNA, the CDR3 is TGTGCCAGTAGTAACTCCGGGTCCCGAGAGCAGTACTTC. Translated: CASSNSGSREQYF.